This TCR beta chain stems from a study of cytomegalovirus exposure and HLA in healthy donors. Study as a whole: From around 180 million T cells, an earlier analysis saw 90 million to 130 million unique TCR beta sequences. The study's findings and limits: Most observed TCR sequences were rare, whereas some public TCRs were detected in many donors. Compared with the roughly 670-donor mean, an Asian-associated ancestry cluster reportedly had fewer N-insertions, according to a later analysis. HLA-A and HLA-B allele assignments for most subjects were reportedly predicted accurately using TCR beta sequences.

A multiplex PCR was run with 60 Vbeta primers and 13 Jbeta primers. Generated by immunoSEQ multiplex PCR, the TCRdb table keeps only in-frame clones and is missing some. The sample has around 180,000 clones, 81% seen once; the top ten hold around 2.1%. Concerning this clone itself: The antigen is undetermined.

The germline gives CDR1 SGHRS, CDR2 YFSETQ. V shed 4 bases and J 7 bases; nucleotides not matched to a gene: 14. The CDR3 totals 16 residues. The chain uses TRBV5-1 and TRBJ2-1; 7 positions match TRBD2. This receptor was obtained from a woman aged 18-29 years in good health and CMV-seropositive. Input material: PBMCs. CDR3 amino acids: CASSGRVGRGFNEQFF. For the CDR3, the DNA is TGCGCCAGCAGCGGGAGGGTAGGCCGGGGATTTAATGAGCAGTTCTTC.